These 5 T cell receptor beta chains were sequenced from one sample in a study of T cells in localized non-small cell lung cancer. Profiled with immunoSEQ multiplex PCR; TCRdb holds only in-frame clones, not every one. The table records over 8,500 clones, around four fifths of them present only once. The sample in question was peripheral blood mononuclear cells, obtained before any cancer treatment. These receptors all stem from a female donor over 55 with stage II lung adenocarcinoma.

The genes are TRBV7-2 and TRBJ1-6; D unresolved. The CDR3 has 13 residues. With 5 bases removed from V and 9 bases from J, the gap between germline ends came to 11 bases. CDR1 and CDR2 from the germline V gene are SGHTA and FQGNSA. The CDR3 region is CASSPSGASPLHF. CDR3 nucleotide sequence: TGTGCCAGCAGCCCGTCGGGTGCTTCACCCCTCCACTTT.

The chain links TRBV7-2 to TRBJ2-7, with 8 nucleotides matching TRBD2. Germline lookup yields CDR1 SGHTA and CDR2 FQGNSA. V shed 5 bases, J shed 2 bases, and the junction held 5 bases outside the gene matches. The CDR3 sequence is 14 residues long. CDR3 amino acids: CASSESAGAYEQYF. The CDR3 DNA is TGTGCCAGCAGCGAGTCAGCGGGGGCCTACGAGCAGTACTTC. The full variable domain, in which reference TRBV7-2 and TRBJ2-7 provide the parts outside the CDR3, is GAGVSQSPSNKVTEKGKDVELRCDPISGHTALYWYRQSLGQGLEFLIYFQGNSAPDKSGLPSDRFSAERTGGSVSTLTIQRTQQEDSAVYLCASSESAGAYEQYFGPGTRLTVT.

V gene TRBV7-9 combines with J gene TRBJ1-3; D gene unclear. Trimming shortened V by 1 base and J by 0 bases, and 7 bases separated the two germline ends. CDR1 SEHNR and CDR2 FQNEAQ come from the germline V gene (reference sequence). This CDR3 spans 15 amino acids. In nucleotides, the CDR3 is TGTGCCAGCAGCTTAGAACCCAGCTCTGGAAACACCATATATTTT. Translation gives CASSLEPSSGNTIYF.

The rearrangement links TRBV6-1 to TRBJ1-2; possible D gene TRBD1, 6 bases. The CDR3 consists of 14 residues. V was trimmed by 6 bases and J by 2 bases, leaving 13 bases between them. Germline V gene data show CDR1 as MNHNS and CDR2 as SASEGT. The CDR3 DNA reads TGTGCCAGCAGACGAGGGGGGGAAAACTATGGCTACACCTTC. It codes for CASRRGGENYGYTF.

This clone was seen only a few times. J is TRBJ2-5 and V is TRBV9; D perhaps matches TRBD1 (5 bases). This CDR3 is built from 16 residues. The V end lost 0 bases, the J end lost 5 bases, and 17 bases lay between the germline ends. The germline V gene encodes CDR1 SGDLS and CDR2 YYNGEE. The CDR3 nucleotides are TGTGCCAGCAGCGTAGACCCTCACCAGGGTGGTGAGACCCAGTACTTC. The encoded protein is CASSVDPHQGGETQYF.